This T cell receptor beta chain comes out of a study of T cell responses to AZD1222 COVID-19 vaccine. Study-level points and caveats: Nearly half of unique spike-specific TCRs reportedly avoided B.1.351 and B.1.1.7 mutated regions. Every sample of the repertoires postdated the peak T cell response. White British ancestry dominated among donors, who included more females, and clonal diversity was possibly underestimated. Only a handful of AZD1222 recipients, several in all, had baseline seropositivity.

This CDR3 spans 14 amino acids. V gave up 0 bases and J gave up 6 bases, with 12 bases separating them. Germline CDR1 reads SGHRS; CDR2 reads YFSETQ. Produced via immunoSEQ multiplex PCR; TCRdb's table is partial and in-frame only. The sample has some 120,000 clones; around 85% are singletons. Regarding this clone: Its antigen is unknown.

The material was peripheral blood, obtained on day 0 of AZD1222 vaccination. This clonotype was obtained from an adult in good health. The chain joins TRBV5-1 to TRBJ1-2; D possibly corresponds to TRBD1 (5 bases). CDR3 sequence: CASSLAFGGDGYTF. The CDR3 nucleotides read TGCGCCAGCAGCTTGGCGTTCGGGGGAGATGGCTACACCTTC.